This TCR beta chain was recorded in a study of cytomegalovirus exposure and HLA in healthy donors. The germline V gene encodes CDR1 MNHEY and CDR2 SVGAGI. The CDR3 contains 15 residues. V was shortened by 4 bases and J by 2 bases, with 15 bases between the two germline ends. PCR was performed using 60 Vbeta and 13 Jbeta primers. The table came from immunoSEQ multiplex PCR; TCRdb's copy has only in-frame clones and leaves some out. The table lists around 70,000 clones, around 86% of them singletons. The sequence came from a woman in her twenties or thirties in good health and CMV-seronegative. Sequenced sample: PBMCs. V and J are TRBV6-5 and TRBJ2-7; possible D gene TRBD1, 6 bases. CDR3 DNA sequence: TGTGCCAGCAGTTTGACCCAGCAGGGGACCTACGAGCAGTACTTC. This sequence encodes CASSLTQQGTYEQYF.